This TCR beta chain was sequenced for a study of blood T cell repertoires in COVID-19. Libraries were prepared by immunoSEQ multiplex PCR; TCRdb keeps only in-frame clonotypes and omits some of them. This sample yields some 300,000 clones, of which more than 90% are seen a single time; around 3.9% belongs to the top ten. After removal of 6 bases from V and 9 bases from J, the junction contained 5 bases not matched to a gene. The CDR3 extends over 13 amino acids. Germline CDR1 and CDR2: MNHEY and SMNVEV (reference sequence). The chain employs TRBV27 and TRBJ2-4, with 10 bases lining up with TRBD1. The TCR comes from a woman between 25 and 40 years old who had been exposed to COVID-19. Sequencing was carried out using PBMCs or T cells enriched from blood (not recorded which). The CDR3 here is CASRAGQGSIQYF. The CDR3 DNA sequence: TGTGCCAGCAGGGCGGGACAGGGGTCCATTCAGTACTTC.